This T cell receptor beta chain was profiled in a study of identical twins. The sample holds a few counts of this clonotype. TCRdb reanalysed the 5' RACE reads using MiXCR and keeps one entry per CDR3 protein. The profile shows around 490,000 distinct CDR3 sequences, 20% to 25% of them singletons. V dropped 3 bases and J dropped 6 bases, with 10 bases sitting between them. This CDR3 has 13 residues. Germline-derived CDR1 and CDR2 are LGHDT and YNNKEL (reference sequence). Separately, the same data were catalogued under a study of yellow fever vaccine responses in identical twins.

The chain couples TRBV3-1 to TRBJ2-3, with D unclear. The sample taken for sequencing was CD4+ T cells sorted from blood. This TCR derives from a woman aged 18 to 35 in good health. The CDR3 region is CASSHPSRDTQYF. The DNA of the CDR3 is TGTGCCAGCAGCCACCCAAGCAGGGATACGCAGTATTTT.